This TCR beta chain was identified during a study of beta chain features in type 1 diabetes. Regarding the study as a whole: Patients with Type 1 diabetes showed moderately but significantly shorter TCRB CDR3s in all four CD4+ subsets. VDJ junctions from type 1 diabetes patients carried fewer insertions and larger deletions.

Comment on this clone: Its antigen is not known.

The CDR3 loop spans 19 amino acids. Germline CDR1 reads MDHEN; CDR2 reads SYDVKM. Germline trimming cut 7 bases from V and 3 bases from J; bases unmatched to any gene: 19. The whole isolated RNA underwent reverse transcription, so sequencing captured expressed TCRB transcripts. Clones were read by immunoSEQ multiplex PCR, and TCRdb kept only the in-frame ones, dropping some. The sample consists of some 640,000 clones, over 12% of them appearing once. The sequence came from a man aged 18 to 29 with type 1 diabetes. The specimen sequenced was naive CD4+ T cells from blood. The chain couples TRBV28 to TRBJ2-1; 9 positions match TRBD2. CDR3 nucleotide sequence: TGTGCCAGCACCGAAGGGGCTAGCGGGACCAGACCTCTCTACAATGAGCAGTTCTTC. Translated, it gives CASTEGASGTRPLYNEQFF.